This T cell receptor beta chain was sequenced during a study of blood T cell repertoires in COVID-19. CDR1 and CDR2 from the germline V gene are SGDLS and YYNGEE. The V gene lost 4 bases and the J gene lost 12 bases, with 26 bases spanning the gap. The CDR3 runs 17 residues. Sequenced by immunoSEQ multiplex PCR; TCRdb stores in-frame clones only, minus some. The data contain about 67,000 clones, 87% of them singletons. The receptor comes from a man between 50 and 59 years old with active COVID-19. The chain uses TRBV9 and TRBJ1-6, with D possibly matching TRBD1 (5 bases). The sequenced material came from peripheral blood. The CDR3 bases are TGTGCCAGCAGCTCCGGAGGGGCCACCAACGTGGGGTTACCCCTCCACTTT. Translation gives CASSSGGATNVGLPLHF.